The clone carrying this TCR beta chain was picked up one time. The data are from a study of cytomegalovirus exposure and HLA in healthy donors. 60 Vbeta and 13 Jbeta primers were used in PCR. The table came from immunoSEQ multiplex PCR; TCRdb's copy has only in-frame clones and leaves some out. The repertoire includes 150,000 to 200,000 clones, about 80% of them detected once, and approximately 2.1% sits in the top ten. Sampled while nominally healthy, donors likely had unrecorded immune exposures. Sequencing was performed on PBMCs. This receptor was obtained from a woman in her twenties or thirties in good health and CMV-seropositive.

The CDR3 sequence: CASSPSGNTEAFF. The CDR3 coding sequence is TGTGCCAGCTCACCTTCGGGGAACACTGAAGCTTTCTTT. This sequence joins TRBV18 and TRBJ1-1, with no clear D. Germline values: CDR1 KGHSH, CDR2 LQKENI. Deletions cut 3 bases from V and 1 base from J, with 6 bases between. The length of the CDR3 is 13 residues.